This T cell receptor beta chain was sequenced in a study of Graves' ophthalmopathy and Graves' hyperthyroidism (dated by TCRdb to the late 2010s). Turning to the overall study: Peripheral blood was collected at initial diagnosis, before any treatment. Following sample collection, hyperthyroidism patients were given methimazole at a starting dose of 30 mg daily, and ophthalmopathy patients were given high-dose intravenous methylprednisolone. In total, 135 blood samples were TCR-sequenced: approximately 42 ophthalmopathy, under 80 hyperthyroidism and about 17 hyperthyroidism-to-ophthalmopathy patients. In five to seven hyperthyroidism patients, T-cell repertoires of thyroid tissue and blood were compared. A discovery set of 95 to 100 patients (43 ophthalmopathy, 55 to 65 stable hyperthyroidism) was enrolled to explore V-J signatures distinguishing ophthalmopathy from hyperthyroidism. An independent validation cohort was composed of 18 to 20 hyperthyroidism patients and some 16 patients who later progressed from hyperthyroidism to ophthalmopathy. To tell Graves' ophthalmopathy apart from Graves' hyperthyroidism, and to predict which patients would progress to ophthalmopathy, the study relied on TCR beta repertoire signatures.

For repertoire sequencing, TCR beta CDR3 regions were amplified from RNA transcripts. HTBI primers and the Qiagen OneStep RT-PCR kit were used in a first-round RT-PCR, which was followed by a second-round multiplex PCR, size selection and purification. Sequencing of the libraries was carried out on an Illumina HiSeq2000 in paired-end mode with 100 bp reads. As for how the authors treated the data: SOAPnuke was used to process the reads, throwing out any read that had adapters, had uncalled bases, had a mean Phred below 15, or lacked an exact constant-primer or identifier match. COPE v1.2.5 was used to merge the high-quality paired reads. Each unique nucleotide sequence was treated as a clonotype, and MiTCR v1.1 was used to align the clonotypes to the IMGT TRB V, D and J references. The analysis was limited to V-J combinations with a frequency above 0.0001, which together covered about 99% of the repertoires. For each V-J combination, a TCR clonal expansion and chaos score was defined as the ratio of F50 clonal expansion to chaos observed in the TCRdist matrix. Features were reduced by Welch's t-statistics and random forest to around 13 V-J combinations, which fed a naive Bayes classifier. The Morisita-Horn index was used to measure how similar the thyroid and blood repertoires were. TCRdb reanalyzed the raw reads on its own, using fastp at Q25 for trimming and MiXCR for clone calling, and kept in-frame beta chains. Each entry is one CDR3 protein sequence, shown with its most common DNA and genes. These V and J calls rely on TCRdb rather than the paper's analysis. The sample has around 600,000 distinct CDR3 sequences on record, roughly 39% of them singletons. Clones ranked in the top ten supply more than 2.5% of the sample.

This clonotype turned up a few times. What antigen it recognizes has not been identified. It has no much larger one-base neighbor in the sample; base qualities were not kept. Patients with ophthalmopathy had moderately to severely active disease, with a Clinical Activity Score of 3 or more, a NOSPECS grade of 4 or more, and a disease duration of less than 3 months. Patients with other autoimmune diseases, uncontrolled infections, pregnancy or lactation were excluded from the study. Diagnosis was based on clinical symptoms, serum thyroxine, TRAb, thyroid ultrasound and orbital computed tomography. Ficoll-Paque density gradient centrifugation was used to isolate PBMCs from under 11 ml of fresh peripheral blood. Total RNA was extracted using Trizol reagent, and RNA quality was checked on an Agilent 2100 Bioanalyzer. V loses 0 bases of germline sequence and J loses 7 bases, and the interval between the two ends is 13 bases. Sequences SGHTS (CDR1) and YDEGEE (CDR2) are obtained from the germline V gene. The CDR3, cysteine through phenylalanine, is 14 amino acids long. This entry keeps only the CDR3 DNA: 42 bases, framed from base 1.

General conclusions and limits of the study: Most of the expanded thyroid clonotypes with a frequency above 0.001 were also detected in blood, and it was suggested that the thyroid immune response may be reflected by blood repertoires. Sample size was not predetermined statistically, and investigators were not blinded to group allocation. In validation, the model predicted ophthalmopathy progression with 55% to 71% sensitivity and less than 80% specificity; 12 predicted patients were CT-confirmed with GO in a median of about 6.2 months. The 13-signature model separated ophthalmopathy from stable hyperthyroidism with roughly 89% sensitivity and just under 84% specificity in cross-validation, and 80%/75% in the test set.

The chain is encoded by TRBV5-8 joined to TRBJ1-1, and the D gene may be TRBD1, 5 bases matching. This receptor was obtained from an adult man with Graves' ophthalmopathy. Material for sequencing was peripheral blood. The CDR3 sequence is CASSLAGTWDEAFF. The base sequence is TGTGCCAGCAGCTTGGCAGGGACGTGGGATGAAGCTTTCTTT. The CDR3, completed at both ends by the reference TRBV5-8 and TRBJ1-1 genes, gives the full variable domain EAGVTQSPTHLIKTRGQQATLRCSPISGHTSVYWYQQALGLGLQFLLWYDEGEERNRGNFPPRFSGRQFPNYSSELNVNALELEDSALYLCASSLAGTWDEAFFGQGTRLTVV.